This T cell receptor (beta chain) was documented in a study of blood T cell repertoires in COVID-19. About the research overall: Donors in the United States, Italy and Spain gave samples during acute or convalescent COVID-19.

Authors' processing steps: The authors estimated nucleated cell counts from reference gene primer amplification. Assay used: immunoSEQ multiplex PCR; TCRdb lists only in-frame clones, some missing. That table supplies the V and J calls and clone size; D and trimming were determined from the DNA. The repertoire holds around 620,000 clones, around 89% seen once, with around 0.3% in the top ten. This clone has only one observation. Trimming cost V 5 bases and J 5 bases; bases outside gene matches: 4. This CDR3 region has 13 residues. Germline V gene lookup returns CDR1 MNHEY and CDR2 SVGAGI. This TCR was sampled from a woman between 18 and 29 years old with acute or convalescent COVID-19. The chain combines TRBV6-5 with TRBJ1-2; 8 bases are shared with TRBD1. The sample was peripheral blood. In DNA form, the CDR3 reads TGTGCCAGCAGTCGGACAGGGCCATATGGCTACACCTTC. The encoded protein is CASSRTGPYGYTF.